These 18 T cell receptor beta chains were sequenced from one sample in a study of blood T cell repertoires in COVID-19. The protocol was immunoSEQ multiplex PCR, while the TCRdb copy is restricted to in-frame clones and leaves out a portion. The sample has over 40,000 clones; about nine tenths are singletons. Sequencing input: peripheral blood. The receptor source for this set is a man between 65 and 80 years old with acute or convalescent COVID-19.

The rearrangement links TRBV5-6 to TRBJ1-2, with 8 bases aligning to TRBD1. The germline CDR1 and CDR2 sequences are SGHDT and YYEEEE. This CDR3 region has 14 residues. V was clipped by 4 bases and J by 6 bases; unmatched bases: 8. The CDR3 DNA follows: TGTGCCAGCAGCCGGCGCAGGGGGCAAGATGGCTACACCTTC. Its translation is CASSRRRGQDGYTF.

The rearrangement links TRBV18 to TRBJ1-3, with D maybe TRBD1 (6 bases). Germline V gene lookup returns CDR1 KGHSH and CDR2 LQKENI. Deletions cut 3 bases from V and 0 bases from J, with 12 bases between. This CDR3 region has 16 residues. The CDR3 here is CASSPIRGISGNTIYF. DNA of the CDR3: TGTGCCAGCTCACCGATCAGGGGTATCTCTGGAAACACCATATATTTT.

J is TRBJ2-1 and V is TRBV5-1; TRBD1 is a possible D gene (6 bases). Germline CDR1 and CDR2: SGHRS and YFSETQ. This CDR3 is 14 amino acids long. The V gene lost 1 base and the J gene lost 6 bases, with 11 bases spanning the gap. The CDR3 here is CASSLTGSSNEQFF. CDR3 coding DNA: TGCGCCAGCAGCTTGACAGGGTCAAGCAATGAGCAGTTCTTC.

The genes are TRBV9 and TRBJ2-7; TRBD1 aligns across 10 bases. CDR3 length: 17 amino acids. Unmatched junction bases numbered 12, after V lost 1 base and J lost 5 bases. Per the germline V gene, CDR1 is SGDLS and CDR2 is YYNGEE. CDR3 sequence: CASSVISWGQGKNEQYF. As DNA, the CDR3 is TGTGCCAGCAGCGTAATCAGTTGGGGACAGGGGAAGAACGAGCAGTACTTC.

The sample holds one count of this clone. For the CDR3, the DNA is TGTGCCACCGAGGGACAGGGGGCGAGTAACTATGGCTACACCTTC. It codes for CATEGQGASNYGYTF. The chain joins TRBV6-5 to TRBJ1-2; 12 nucleotides agree with TRBD1. V lost 10 bases, J lost 1 base, and 7 bases stayed unmatched. CDR1 and CDR2 from the germline V gene are MNHEY and SVGAGI. The CDR3 spans 15 residues.

The chain employs TRBV18 and TRBJ2-7; the match to TRBD1 covers 7 bases. The V gene's germline CDR1 is KGHSH and CDR2 LQKENI. V lost 4 bases, J lost 2 bases, and 8 bases stayed unmatched. The CDR3 loop spans 15 amino acids. The CDR3 sequence is CASSLQTGATYEQYF. The CDR3 DNA is TGTGCCAGCTCACTACAAACAGGGGCCACCTACGAGCAGTACTTC.

The chain's CDR3 is CASSLIRGPGSNQPQHF. In DNA, the CDR3 is TGTGCCAGCAGTCTTATCAGGGGACCCGGGAGCAATCAGCCCCAGCATTTT. The chain links TRBV6-6 to TRBJ1-5; perhaps TRBD1 as D (6 bases). The V gene lost 5 bases and the J gene lost 1 base, with 18 bases spanning the gap. Germline V gene data show CDR1 as MNHNY and CDR2 as SVGAGI (reference sequence). This CDR3 has 17 residues.

The J gene is TRBJ1-2, the V gene TRBV4-1; 9 bases are shared with TRBD1. The CDR3 length is 21 residues. With 6 bases clipped from V and 0 bases from J, the junction kept 23 bases outside the gene matches. Germline V gives CDR1 MGHRA, CDR2 YSYEKL. The CDR3 loop is CASSDRYFRDRASLTNYGYTF. DNA for the CDR3: TGCGCCAGCAGTGATAGATATTTCCGGGACAGGGCTTCACTTACTAACTATGGCTACACCTTC.

The CDR3 reads CSDRQGGYEQFF. CDR3 DNA: TGCAGCGATAGACAGGGGGGTTATGAGCAGTTCTTC. V usage is TRBV29-1 and J usage is TRBJ2-1; 9 nucleotides align to TRBD1. This CDR3 is built from 12 residues. The germline V gene encodes CDR1 SQVTM and CDR2 ANQGSEA. V shed 7 bases and J 8 bases; nucleotides not matched to a gene: 6.

The chain carries TRBV2 and TRBJ2-1, with 9 nucleotides matching TRBD2. Germline loops: CDR1 SNHLY, CDR2 FYNNEI. J lost 8 bases, V lost 10 bases, and 12 bases had no gene match. The CDR3 length is 14 residues. In DNA form, the CDR3 reads TGTGCCACAGCTGGCGCTAGCGGGGAACATGAGCAGTTCTTC. It codes for CATAGASGEHEQFF.

The chain links TRBV5-1 to TRBJ2-5; maybe TRBD2 (6 bases). Trimming pared 0 bases from V and 1 base from J, leaving 13 bases between. Germline loops: CDR1 SGHRS, CDR2 YFSETQ. This CDR3 comprises 16 residues. As DNA, the CDR3 is TGCGCCAGCAGCTTGGGTGGCTTCGGGGGCCAAGAGACCCAGTACTTC. Protein: CASSLGGFGGQETQYF.

The chain is built from TRBV18 and TRBJ2-1; TRBD2 matches 8 bases. The CDR3 spans 18 residues. The ends lost 2 bases at V and 5 bases at J; junction bases unmatched: 14. From germline, CDR1 is KGHSH and CDR2 LQKENI. As DNA, the CDR3 is TGTGCCAGCTCACCAAGCTACGGGGGGGCCGAGTCGGACAATGAGCAGTTCTTC. Its protein is CASSPSYGGAESDNEQFF. The whole variable domain, filled in from reference TRBV18 and TRBJ2-1, reads NAGVMQNPRHLVRRRGQEARLRCSPMKGHSHVYWYRQLPEEGLKFMVYLQKENIIDESGMPKERFSAEFPKEGPSILRIQQVVRGDSAAYFCASSPSYGGAESDNEQFFGPGTRLTVL.

The chain recombines TRBV6-1 with TRBJ1-6; a possible D gene is TRBD1 (5 bases). The V end was cut by 3 bases, the J end by 9 bases, with 15 bases between. In germline, CDR1 is MNHNS, CDR2 SASEGT. The CDR3 length is 15 residues. Written as DNA, the CDR3 is TGTGCCAGCAGTGATGGGGGGACGGGGCCTTCACCCCTCCACTTT. Translation gives CASSDGGTGPSPLHF.

The V and J genes are TRBV6-2 or TRBV6-3 and TRBJ2-7; 9 bases map to TRBD1. This CDR3 comprises 16 residues. V dropped 6 bases and J dropped 3; count of bases not matched to a gene: 12. Germline loops: CDR1 MNHEY, CDR2 SVGEGT. CDR3 DNA sequence: TGTGCCAGCAGCCCCGTGCCGGGGACAGGGCACTACGAGCAGTACTTC. Its translation: CASSPVPGTGHYEQYF.

The chain carries TRBV29-1 and TRBJ2-2, with 8 bases matching TRBD1. The CDR3 length is 14 residues. The V and J ends lost 6 bases and 1 base, in that order; junction bases with no gene match: 4. Germline V lookup: CDR1 SQVTM, CDR2 ANQGSEA. This CDR3 is CSVLQGGNTGELFF. The CDR3 DNA sequence: TGCAGCGTCCTACAGGGGGGGAACACCGGGGAGCTGTTTTTT.

This rearrangement joins TRBV5-5 to TRBJ1-5; no reliable D call. Germline V gene lookup returns CDR1 SGHKS and CDR2 YYEKEE (reference sequence). V dropped 2 bases and J dropped 4 bases, with 10 bases sitting between them. This CDR3 is built from 14 residues. CDR3 sequence reads: CASSLQTLNQPQHF. CDR3 DNA: TGTGCCAGCAGCTTACAGACACTTAATCAGCCCCAGCATTTT. The full variable domain, rest sourced from reference TRBV5-5 and TRBJ1-5, is DAGVTQSPTHLIKTRGQQVTLRCSPISGHKSVSWYQQVLGQGPQFIFQYYEKEERGRGNFPDRFSARQFPNYSSELNVNALLLGDSALYLCASSLQTLNQPQHFGDGTRLSIL.

J is TRBJ1-2 and V is TRBV6-2 or TRBV6-3; D gene uncertain. This CDR3 has 15 amino acids. Trimming removed 4 bases from V and 2 bases from J, with 14 bases in between. Per the germline V gene, CDR1 is MNHEY and CDR2 is SVGEGT. CDR3 sequence (DNA): TGTGCCAGCAGTTCCCGTGGCAATCCCAACTATGGCTACACCTTC. Its protein product is CASSSRGNPNYGYTF.

The chain is built from TRBV19 and TRBJ1-5; 8 bases fit TRBD1. CDR1 and CDR2 from the germline V gene are LNHDA and SQIVND (reference sequence). Unmatched junction bases numbered 8, after V lost 5 bases and J lost 2 bases. This CDR3 is 16 amino acids long. CDR3 protein: CASSPSGTGRNQPQHF. CDR3 sequence (DNA): TGTGCCAGTAGTCCCTCCGGGACAGGCCGCAATCAGCCCCAGCATTTT.